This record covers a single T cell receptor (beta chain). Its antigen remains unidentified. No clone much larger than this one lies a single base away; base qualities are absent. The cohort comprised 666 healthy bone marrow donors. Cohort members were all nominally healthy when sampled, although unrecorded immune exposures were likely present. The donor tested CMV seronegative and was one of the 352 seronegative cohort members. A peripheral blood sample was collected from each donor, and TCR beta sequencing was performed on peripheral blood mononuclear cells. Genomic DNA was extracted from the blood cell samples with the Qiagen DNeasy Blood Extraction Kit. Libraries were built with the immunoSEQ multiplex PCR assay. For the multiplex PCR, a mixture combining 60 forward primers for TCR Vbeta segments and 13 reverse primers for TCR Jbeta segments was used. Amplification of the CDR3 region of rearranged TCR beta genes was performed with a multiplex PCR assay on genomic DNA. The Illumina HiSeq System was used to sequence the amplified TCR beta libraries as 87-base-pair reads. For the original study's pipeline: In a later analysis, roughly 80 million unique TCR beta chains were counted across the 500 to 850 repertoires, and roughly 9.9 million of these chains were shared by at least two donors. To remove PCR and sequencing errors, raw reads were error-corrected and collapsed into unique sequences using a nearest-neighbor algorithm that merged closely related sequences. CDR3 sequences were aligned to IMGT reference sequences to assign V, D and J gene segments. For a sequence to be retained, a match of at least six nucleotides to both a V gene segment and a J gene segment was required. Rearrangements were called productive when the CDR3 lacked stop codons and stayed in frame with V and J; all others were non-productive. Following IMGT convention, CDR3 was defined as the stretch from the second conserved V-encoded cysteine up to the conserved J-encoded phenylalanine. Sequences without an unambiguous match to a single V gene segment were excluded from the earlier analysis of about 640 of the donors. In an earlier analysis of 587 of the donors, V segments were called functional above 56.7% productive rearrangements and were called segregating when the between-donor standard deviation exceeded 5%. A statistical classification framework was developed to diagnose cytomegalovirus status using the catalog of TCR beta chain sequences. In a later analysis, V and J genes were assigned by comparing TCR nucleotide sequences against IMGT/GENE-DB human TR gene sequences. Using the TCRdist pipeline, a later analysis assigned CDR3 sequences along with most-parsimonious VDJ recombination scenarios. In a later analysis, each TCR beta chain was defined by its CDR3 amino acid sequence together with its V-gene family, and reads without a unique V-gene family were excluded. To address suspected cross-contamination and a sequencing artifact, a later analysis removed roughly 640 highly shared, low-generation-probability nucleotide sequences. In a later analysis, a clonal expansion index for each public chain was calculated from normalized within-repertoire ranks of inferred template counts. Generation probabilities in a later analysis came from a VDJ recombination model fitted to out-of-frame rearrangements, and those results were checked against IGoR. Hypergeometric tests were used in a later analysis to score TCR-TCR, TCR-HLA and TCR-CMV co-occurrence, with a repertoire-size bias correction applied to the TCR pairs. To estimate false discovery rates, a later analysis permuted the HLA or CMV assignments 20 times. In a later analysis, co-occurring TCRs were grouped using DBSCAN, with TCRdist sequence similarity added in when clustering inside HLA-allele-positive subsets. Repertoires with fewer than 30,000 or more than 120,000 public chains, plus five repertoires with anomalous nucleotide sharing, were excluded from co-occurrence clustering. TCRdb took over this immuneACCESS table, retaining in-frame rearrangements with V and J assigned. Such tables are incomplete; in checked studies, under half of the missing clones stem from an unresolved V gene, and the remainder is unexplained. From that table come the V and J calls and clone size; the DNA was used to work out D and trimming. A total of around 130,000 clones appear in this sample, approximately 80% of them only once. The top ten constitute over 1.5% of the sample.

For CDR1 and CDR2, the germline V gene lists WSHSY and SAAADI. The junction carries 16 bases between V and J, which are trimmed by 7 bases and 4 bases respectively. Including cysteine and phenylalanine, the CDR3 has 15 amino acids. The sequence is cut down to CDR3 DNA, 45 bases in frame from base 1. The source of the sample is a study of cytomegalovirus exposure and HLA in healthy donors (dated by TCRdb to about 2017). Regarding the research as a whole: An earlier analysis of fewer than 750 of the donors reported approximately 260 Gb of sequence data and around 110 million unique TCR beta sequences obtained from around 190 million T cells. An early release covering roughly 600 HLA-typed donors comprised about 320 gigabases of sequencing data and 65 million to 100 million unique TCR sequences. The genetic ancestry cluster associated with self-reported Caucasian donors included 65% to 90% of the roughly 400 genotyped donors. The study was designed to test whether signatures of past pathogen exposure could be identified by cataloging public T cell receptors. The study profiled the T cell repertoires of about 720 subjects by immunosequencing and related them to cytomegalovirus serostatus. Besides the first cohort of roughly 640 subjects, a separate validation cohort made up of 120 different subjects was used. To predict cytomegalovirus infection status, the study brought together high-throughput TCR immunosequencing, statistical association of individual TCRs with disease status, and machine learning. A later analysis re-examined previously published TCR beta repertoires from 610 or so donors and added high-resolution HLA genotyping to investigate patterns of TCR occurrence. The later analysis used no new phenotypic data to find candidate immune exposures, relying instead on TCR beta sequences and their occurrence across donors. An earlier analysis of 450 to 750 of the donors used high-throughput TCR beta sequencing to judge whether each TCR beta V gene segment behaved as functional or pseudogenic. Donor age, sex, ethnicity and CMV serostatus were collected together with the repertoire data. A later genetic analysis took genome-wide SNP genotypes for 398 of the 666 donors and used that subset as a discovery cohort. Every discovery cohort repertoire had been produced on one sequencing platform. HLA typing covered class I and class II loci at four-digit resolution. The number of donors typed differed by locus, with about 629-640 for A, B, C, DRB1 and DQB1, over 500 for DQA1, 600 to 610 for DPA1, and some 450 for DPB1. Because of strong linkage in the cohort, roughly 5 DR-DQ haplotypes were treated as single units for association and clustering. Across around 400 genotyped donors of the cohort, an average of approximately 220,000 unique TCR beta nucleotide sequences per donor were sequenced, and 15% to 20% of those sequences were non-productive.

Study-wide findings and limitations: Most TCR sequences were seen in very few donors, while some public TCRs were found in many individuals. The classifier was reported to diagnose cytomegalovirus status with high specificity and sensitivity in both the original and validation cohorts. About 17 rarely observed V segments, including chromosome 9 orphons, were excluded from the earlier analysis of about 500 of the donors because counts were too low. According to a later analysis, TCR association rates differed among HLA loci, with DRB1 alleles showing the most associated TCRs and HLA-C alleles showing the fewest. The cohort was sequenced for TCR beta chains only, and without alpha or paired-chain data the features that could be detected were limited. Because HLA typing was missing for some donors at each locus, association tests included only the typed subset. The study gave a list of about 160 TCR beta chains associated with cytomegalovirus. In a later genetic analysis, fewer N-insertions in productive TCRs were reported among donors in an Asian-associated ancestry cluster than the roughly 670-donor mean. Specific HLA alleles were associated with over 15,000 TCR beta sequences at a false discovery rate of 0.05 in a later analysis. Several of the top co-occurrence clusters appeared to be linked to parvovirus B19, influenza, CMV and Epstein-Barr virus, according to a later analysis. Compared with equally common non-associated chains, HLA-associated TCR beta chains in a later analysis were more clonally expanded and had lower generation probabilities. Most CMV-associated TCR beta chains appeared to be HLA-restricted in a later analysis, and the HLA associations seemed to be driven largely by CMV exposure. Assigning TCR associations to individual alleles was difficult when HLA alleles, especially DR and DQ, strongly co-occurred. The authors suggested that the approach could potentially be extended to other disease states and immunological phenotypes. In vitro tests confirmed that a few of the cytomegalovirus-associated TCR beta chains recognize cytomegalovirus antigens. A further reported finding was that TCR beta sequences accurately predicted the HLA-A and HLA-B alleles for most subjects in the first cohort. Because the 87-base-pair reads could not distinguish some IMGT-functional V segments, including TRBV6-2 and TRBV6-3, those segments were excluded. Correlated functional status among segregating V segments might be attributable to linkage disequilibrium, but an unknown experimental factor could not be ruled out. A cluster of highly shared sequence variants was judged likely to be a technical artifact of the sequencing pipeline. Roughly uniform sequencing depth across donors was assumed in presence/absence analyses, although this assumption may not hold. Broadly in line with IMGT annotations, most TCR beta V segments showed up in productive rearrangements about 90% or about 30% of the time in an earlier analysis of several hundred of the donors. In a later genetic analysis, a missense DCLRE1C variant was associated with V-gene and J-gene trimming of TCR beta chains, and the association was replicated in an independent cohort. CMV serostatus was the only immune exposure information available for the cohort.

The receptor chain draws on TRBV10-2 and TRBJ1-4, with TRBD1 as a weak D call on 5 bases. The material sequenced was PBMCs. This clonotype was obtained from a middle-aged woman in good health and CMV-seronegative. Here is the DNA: TGCGCCAGCACTCGAGAGCAGGGCCGTAATGAAAAACTGTTTTTT. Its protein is CASTREQGRNEKLFF.